The clone carrying this T cell receptor beta chain was seen a handful of times. These data are taken from a study of OX40 agonist ivuxolimab in advanced cancers. The CDR3 extends over 15 amino acids. Looked up from germline, CDR1 is WNHNN and CDR2 is SYGVQD (reference sequence). With 2 bases removed from V and 2 bases from J, the gap between germline ends came to 11 bases. Sequencing was performed with immunoSEQ multiplex PCR; in TCRdb, only in-frame clones are kept and a portion is missing. Counted here are approximately 70,000 clones, 85% occurring once; the ten biggest clones make up about 0.83%. Sequenced here: CD4+ or CD8+ T cells sorted from blood, sampled in a trial of the OX40 agonist ivuxolimab. The rearrangement joins TRBV10-1 to TRBJ2-3; no clear D. The sequence was collected from an adult with an advanced solid tumor such as melanoma, head and neck, liver or kidney cancer. The CDR3 region is CASSEGSRTTDTQYF. For the CDR3, the DNA is TGCGCCAGCAGTGAGGGGTCCAGGACCACAGATACGCAGTATTTT.